This T cell receptor beta chain was identified in a study of graft-versus-host responses after intestinal transplantation. Whole-study findings and limits: The study found high graft-versus-host to host-versus-graft clonal ratios in allografts of patients with graft-donor T cell macrochimerism. Association was observed between peak circulating GvH clone levels and early post-transplant HvG declines. In recipient marrow, GvH clones were found, and some appeared first in ileum or blood.

Sequenced by immunoSEQ multiplex PCR; TCRdb stores in-frame clones only, minus some. Here the sample spans fewer than 80,000 clones, around nine tenths being singletons. In regard to this clone: Its cognate antigen is unknown.

Specimen: unstimulated CD8+ T cells sorted from spleen or lymph node cells, collected before transplant. This TCR was recovered from a human donor who was the organ donor for an intestinal transplant.

CDR3 bases: TGCGCCAGCAGCTTAATTGGAACTAGCGGGTTGTACGAGCAGTACTTC. This encodes CASSLIGTSGLYEQYF. The chain has TRBV5-1 and TRBJ2-7; TRBD2 aligns across 9 bases. The length of the CDR3 is 16 residues. In germline, CDR1 is SGHRS, CDR2 YFSETQ. V trimming: 2 bases; J trimming: 4 bases; junction bases outside the gene matches: 10. Together with reference TRBV5-1 and TRBJ2-7, the CDR3 gives the full variable domain: KAGVTQTPRYLIKTRGQQVTLSCSPISGHRSVSWYQQTPGQGLQFLFEYFSETQRNKGNFPGRFSGRQFSNSRSEMNVSTLELGDSALYLCASSLIGTSGLYEQYFGPGTRLTVT.